The clone carrying this TCR beta chain was seen a handful of times. Its antigen is unidentified. Using a J-beta primer mix together with a sample-barcoded 5' primer, a second PCR was run for roughly 6 to 11 cycles. MiXCR, applied by TCRdb to the 5' RACE reads, yields one record per CDR3 protein. Of 650,000 to 900,000 distinct CDR3 sequences listed, 62% are singletons. The data were obtained in a study of blood T cells in healthy people across ages. Aged roughly 6 to 90, donors were systemically healthy Caucasians from Russia. Per-sample yields of isolated PBMCs were at least 6 million. Study results and caveats: The authors considered diversity estimates from one million T cells to be underestimates. The fall in TCR beta diversity per million T cells was roughly linear with age.

This clonotype originated in a man aged 25-40 years in good health. The sample taken for sequencing was blood.

The chain's CDR3 is CSAAGTGYGYTF. The CDR3, as DNA: TGCAGCGCCGCCGGGACAGGGTATGGCTACACCTTC. V gene TRBV29-1 combines with J gene TRBJ1-2, with TRBD1 matching 9 bases. V was clipped by 7 bases and J by 5 bases; unmatched bases: 5. The CDR3 spans 12 residues. CDR1 SQVTM and CDR2 ANQGSEA come from the germline V gene.